Presented here are 27 T cell receptor beta chains from one specimen sequenced in a study of T cells after yellow fever vaccination. TCRdb reanalysed the 5' RACE reads using MiXCR and keeps one entry per CDR3 protein. Of tens of thousands of distinct CDR3 sequences listed, roughly 7.5% are singletons. Sequencing was performed on CD8+ T cells sorted from PBMCs, taken less than 16 days after the first yellow fever vaccination. The receptors here all came from a man aged 18 to 29 who received the YFV17D yellow fever vaccine.

Ten or more counts support this clonotype. The rearrangement uses TRBV6-5 and TRBJ2-6; the match to TRBD1 covers 8 bases. V lost 1 base to trimming and J lost 0 bases; unmatched junction nucleotides: 2. From germline, CDR1 is MNHEY and CDR2 SVGAGI. The CDR3 is made up of 17 amino acids. DNA of the CDR3: TGTGCCAGCAGTTACTTGACAGGGGACTCTGGGGCCAACGTCCTGACTTTC. This codes for CASSYLTGDSGANVLTF.

This clonotype occurred a few times. The DNA of the CDR3 is TGTGCCAGCAGCTTCGGCGGGGGGGAAGAGACCCAGTACTTC. This gives the protein CASSFGGGEETQYF. This rearrangement joins TRBV7-6 to TRBJ2-5; 9 nucleotides align to TRBD2. The CDR3 loop spans 14 amino acids. Losses at the gene ends were 3 bases for V and 3 bases for J; bases not matched to a gene: 2. Germline V gene lookup returns CDR1 SGHVS and CDR2 FNYEAQ.

This clonotype was seen ten or more times. The J gene is TRBJ1-2, the V gene TRBV4-1; D gene ambiguous. With 3 bases removed from V and 5 bases from J, the gap between germline ends came to 19 bases. Germline V gives CDR1 MGHRA, CDR2 YSYEKL. This CDR3 is built from 16 residues. CDR3 sequence reads: CASSQSSLDGLYGYTF. The CDR3 DNA is TGCGCCAGCAGCCAGAGCTCGTTGGACGGATTATATGGCTACACCTTC.

The chain employs TRBV10-3 and TRBJ2-2; D tentatively fits TRBD1 or TRBD2 (5 bases each). Germline CDR1 ENHRY, CDR2 SYGVKD. The CDR3 sequence is 15 residues long. The V end was cut by 3 bases, the J end by 4 bases, with 12 bases between. In DNA form, the CDR3 reads TGTGCCATCAGTGACGTGGACGGGGCCACCGGGGAGCTGTTTTTT. Translated: CAISDVDGATGELFF.

This clonotype has at least ten counts. V and J are TRBV6-4 and TRBJ2-1; 14 nucleotides match TRBD2. The ends lost 2 bases at V and 6 bases at J; junction bases unmatched: 3. Germline V CDR1 and CDR2: MRHNA, SNTAGT. This CDR3 has 16 residues. The CDR3 spells CASSDGTSGGPNEQFF. The CDR3 nucleotides are TGTGCCAGCAGTGACGGGACTAGCGGGGGTCCCAATGAGCAGTTCTTC.

This clonotype has a count of ten or more. The chain links TRBV4-1 to TRBJ1-5, with unresolved D. This CDR3 has 15 amino acids. Germline lookup yields CDR1 MGHRA and CDR2 YSYEKL. Trimming pared 4 bases from V and 0 bases from J, leaving 10 bases between. CDR3 sequence reads: CASSPRWVSNQPQHF. CDR3 nucleotide sequence: TGCGCCAGCAGCCCCCGCTGGGTTAGCAATCAGCCCCAGCATTTT.

Many counts were recorded for this clonotype. The J gene is TRBJ2-2, the V gene TRBV11-2; 12 bases align to TRBD2. This CDR3 is 19 amino acids long. J was trimmed by 0 bases and V by 2 bases; bases with no gene match: 7. The V gene's germline CDR1 is SGHAT and CDR2 FQNNGV. CDR3 sequence reads: CASSLYLAGGLSNTGELFF. The CDR3 nucleotides read TGTGCCAGCAGCTTATACCTAGCGGGGGGGCTTTCGAACACCGGGGAGCTGTTTTTT.

This clonotype showed up many times. The rearrangement links TRBV12-3 or TRBV12-4 to TRBJ1-1; TRBD1 matches 9 bases. This CDR3 contains 17 residues. CDR3 in DNA: TGTGTCGGAAGGAGCGGGGGGACAGGGCCTTTTGCCACTGAAGCTTTCTTT. Encoded protein: CVGRSGGTGPFATEAFF.

This clonotype occurred many times. The V call is TRBV10-3, the J call TRBJ2-1; 7 bases are shared with TRBD1. This CDR3 spans 17 amino acids. V gave up 4 bases and J gave up 2 bases; unmatched junction bases: 11. Germline loops: CDR1 ENHRY, CDR2 SYGVKD. The CDR3 bases are TGTGCCATCAGTGGCCCCTTAGGGGGCGAGACCTACAATGAGCAGTTCTTC. It translates to CAISGPLGGETYNEQFF.

As concerns this clonotype: The junction departs from the called germline gene at one end, perhaps through a read error. This chain connects TRBV7-2 to TRBJ1-6, with D unclear. The germline V gene has CDR1 SGHTA and CDR2 FQGNSA. CDR3 length: 15 residues. CDR3 protein: CASSLVDLANLPLHF. CDR3 DNA: TGTGCCAGCAGCTTGGTCGACTTAGCGAATTTACCCCTCCACTTT.

This clonotype has a count of ten or more. V usage is TRBV6-5 and J usage is TRBJ1-3; tentative D call: TRBD1 (5 bases). V was shortened by 8 bases and J by 4 bases, with 15 bases between the two germline ends. The CDR3 is 14 amino acids. Germline CDR1 MNHEY, CDR2 SVGAGI. The CDR3 bases are TGTGCCAGCTCCCTCGGGACGCCAGGAAACACCATATATTTT. This sequence encodes CASSLGTPGNTIYF.

There are many counts of this clonotype. V and J are TRBV4-1 and TRBJ2-4, with a weak D call TRBD1 (6 bases). V lost 2 bases to trimming and J lost 3 bases, with 11 bases between them. The length of the CDR3 is 15 residues. Germline-derived CDR1 and CDR2 are MGHRA and YSYEKL. The CDR3 loop reads CASSQKQGFKNIQYF. The CDR3 region has the DNA TGCGCCAGCAGCCAAAAGCAGGGGTTCAAAAACATTCAGTACTTC.

This clonotype was detected many times. The chain couples TRBV7-8 to TRBJ2-7; 7 positions agree with TRBD1. The V gene end was trimmed by 5 bases and the J gene end by 1 base; junction bases not matched to a gene: 8. The CDR3 is made up of 15 amino acids. Per the germline V gene, CDR1 is SGHVS and CDR2 is FQNEAQ. The CDR3 DNA reads as TGTGCCAGCAGCCCAGGGGGTCCCAAGTCCTACGAGCAGTACGTC. This sequence encodes CASSPGGPKSYEQYV.

There are many counts of this clonotype. CDR3 sequence (DNA): TGCGCCAGCAGCCAAGACAGGGAGCCCTACGAGCAGTACTTC. Translated, it gives CASSQDREPYEQYF. The rearrangement uses TRBV4-1 and TRBJ2-7; D may be TRBD1 or TRBD2 (5 bases each). This CDR3 spans 14 amino acids. V was trimmed by 0 bases and J by 2 bases, leaving 8 bases between them. Germline values: CDR1 MGHRA, CDR2 YSYEKL.

This clonotype was seen a few times. The chain links TRBV7-2 to TRBJ2-2; 9 nucleotides align to TRBD2. The length of the CDR3 is 17 residues. Germline V gene data show CDR1 as SGHTA and CDR2 as FQGNSA. The V and J ends lost 4 bases and 3 bases, in that order; junction bases with no gene match: 9. CDR3 DNA: TGTGCCAGCAGCTCTAACACCTTAGCGGGGGACACCGGGGAGCTGTTTTTT. Residues: CASSSNTLAGDTGELFF.

This clonotype has ten or more counts. J is TRBJ2-5 and V is TRBV4-1; D perhaps matches TRBD2 (7 bases). The CDR3 spans 15 residues. The germline gives CDR1 MGHRA, CDR2 YSYEKL. The V gene lost 0 bases and the J gene lost 5 bases, with 13 bases spanning the gap. CDR3: CASSQDGGRRETQYF. The CDR3 DNA reads as TGCGCCAGCAGCCAAGACGGGGGGCGCAGGGAGACCCAGTACTTC.

At least ten counts were recorded for this clonotype. The genes are TRBV27 and TRBJ1-1, with D possibly matching TRBD1 (6 bases). The CDR3 contains 15 residues. V lost 1 base and J lost 1, with 10 bases in between. CDR1 and CDR2 (germline): MNHEY, SMNVEV (reference sequence). For the CDR3, the DNA is TGTGCCAGCAGTTTATGGGGGGCGGCGAACACTGAAGCTTTCTTT. Its translation: CASSLWGAANTEAFF.

V usage is TRBV20-1 and J usage is TRBJ2-3; D is possibly TRBD1 or TRBD2 (7 bases each). CDR3 size: 19 residues. The V gene lost 3 bases and the J gene lost 2 bases, with 27 bases spanning the gap. From germline, CDR1 is DFQATT and CDR2 SNEGSKA (reference sequence). CDR3 in amino acids: CSASGGDSPSWWDTDTQYF. As DNA, the CDR3 is TGCAGTGCTAGTGGGGGGGACAGTCCCTCATGGTGGGACACAGATACGCAGTATTTT.

This clonotype was counted many times. The chain employs TRBV7-3 and TRBJ2-2; D is unclear. The CDR3 covers 15 residues. Looked up from germline, CDR1 is SGHTA and CDR2 is FQGTGA. Trimming removed 0 bases from V and 4 bases from J, with 9 bases in between. CDR3 DNA sequence: TGTGCCAGCAGCTTAACAGGGATGGCCACCGGGGAGCTGTTTTTT. Amino acids: CASSLTGMATGELFF. Filled out from reference TRBV7-3 and TRBJ2-2, the complete variable domain reads GAGVSQTPSNKVTEKGKYVELRCDPISGHTALYWYRQSLGQGPEFLIYFQGTGAADDSGLPNDRFFAVRPEGSVSTLKIQRTERGDSAVYLCASSLTGMATGELFFGEGSRLTVL.

This clonotype was seen at least ten times. The CDR3 bases are TGCGCCAGCAGCTTGGCGGCTAATCAGCCCCAGCATTTT. It translates to CASSLAANQPQHF. This sequence joins TRBV5-1 and TRBJ1-5; D gene uncertain. V was clipped by 0 bases and J by 4 bases, with 5 bases between them. The CDR3 runs to 13 residues. The germline V gene has CDR1 SGHRS and CDR2 YFSETQ.

This clonotype occurred many times. CDR3 sequence: CASSLEGMNTEAFF. The CDR3, as DNA: TGTGCCAGCAGCTTAGAAGGGATGAACACTGAAGCTTTCTTT. The rearrangement links TRBV7-9 to TRBJ1-1, with D unresolved. Trimming removed 1 base from V and 0 bases from J, with 6 bases in between. Germline CDR1 and CDR2: SEHNR and FQNEAQ (reference sequence). This CDR3 comprises 14 residues.

The CDR3, as DNA: TGTGCCAGCAGCCCGAAGGACATACCCACAGATACGCAGTATTTT. This codes for CASSPKDIPTDTQYF. This chain links TRBV7-9 with TRBJ2-3; D might be TRBD1 (5 bases). Trimming stripped 5 bases from V and 2 bases from J, with 14 bases between. CDR1 SEHNR and CDR2 FQNEAQ come from the germline V gene (reference sequence). The CDR3 sequence is 15 residues long.

With regard to this clonotype: A read error may be the cause here, since a much bigger clone is one base away. V and J are TRBV5-1 and TRBJ2-7; D is undetermined. Per germline, CDR1 SGHRS and CDR2 YFSETQ. The CDR3 runs 15 residues. The germline V and J ends were trimmed by 5 bases and 0 bases, with 15 bases remaining between them. The CDR3 DNA reads as TGCGCCAGCAGTCGCTTTCTAGAAAGCTCCTACGAGCAGTACTTC. Translation: CASSRFLESSYEQYF.

This clonotype has ten or more counts. This chain joins TRBV27 and TRBJ2-7, with D tentatively TRBD1 (5 bases). The CDR3 loop spans 13 amino acids. From germline, CDR1 is MNHEY and CDR2 SMNVEV (reference sequence). Trimming stripped 8 bases from V and 1 base from J, with 12 bases between. This CDR3 reads CASPEDISYEQYV. The CDR3 nucleotides read TGTGCCAGCCCAGAGGACATTTCCTACGAGCAGTACGTC.

This clonotype was observed many times. The chain joins TRBV4-1 to TRBJ1-4, with unresolved D. The CDR3 length is 16 residues. V lost 0 bases and J 3 bases, leaving 11 bases between the germline ends. Germline CDR1 is MGHRA and CDR2 is YSYEKL. The CDR3 nucleotides read TGCGCCAGCAGCCAAGATTTCTATGGGCCTAATGAAAAACTGTTTTTT. This sequence encodes CASSQDFYGPNEKLFF.

In its sample, this clonotype was seen many times. The V call is TRBV5-1, the J call TRBJ2-1; 9 bases line up with TRBD2. Germline V gene sequence: CDR1 SGHRS, CDR2 YFSETQ. V shed 2 bases, J shed 6 bases, and the junction held 9 bases outside the gene matches. The CDR3 is made up of 16 amino acids. Written as DNA, the CDR3 is TGCGCCAGCAGCTTTAGAGCAGCGGGGGGCCCCAATGAGCAGTTCTTC. It specifies CASSFRAAGGPNEQFF.

This clonotype came up a few times. J is TRBJ2-7 and V is TRBV4-3, with D perhaps TRBD1 or TRBD2 (5 bases each). The germline V gene has CDR1 LGHNA and CDR2 YSLEER. This CDR3 is built from 19 residues. The V and J ends lost 2 bases and 3 bases respectively, with 26 bases between them. CDR3 in DNA: TGCGCCAGCAGCCAATCGACAAGGGGCCCTGAAAGCGGTTACTACGAGCAGTACTTC. Residues: CASSQSTRGPESGYYEQYF.